This is a list of T cell receptor beta chains from one sample in a study of response to subunit inactivated influenza vaccine. TCRdb fed the RT-PCR reads into MiXCR, producing one record per CDR3 protein. The sample has 650,000 to 800,000 distinct CDR3 sequences, approximately 14% seen once. The sequencing used PBMCs from blood, collected 14 days before vaccination. Receptors were obtained from a man in his forties or fifties who received an inactivated influenza vaccine. Both conserved end residues are part of each CDR3. The D gene is left open where the match is weak. Clone size appears in some rows only: once, few, many, or a class for an expanded clone.

v_call	j_call	clone_size	d_call	cdr3_aa	cdr3_nt
TRBV3-1	TRBJ1-6	many	.	CASSQEMGKGSPLHF	TGTGCCAGCAGCCAAGAAATGGGAAAGGGTTCACCCCTCCACTTT
TRBV6-2/TRBV6-3	TRBJ2-3	few	.	CATKGLQFSTDTQYF	TGTGCCACCAAGGGACTCCAGTTTAGCACAGATACGCAGTATTTT
TRBV27	TRBJ2-3	.	TRBD2	CATLEVAGGLADTQYF	TGTGCCACCCTTGAGGTAGCGGGGGGTCTAGCAGATACGCAGTATTTT
TRBV6-2/TRBV6-3	TRBJ2-1	many	TRBD2	CASRGTSVFHHNEQFF	TGTGCCAGTCGTGGGACTAGCGTTTTTCATCACAATGAGCAGTTCTTC
TRBV29-1	TRBJ2-3	.	TRBD1	CSVSTGTNTAQYF	TGCAGCGTTTCGACAGGGACCAATACCGCGCAGTATTTT
TRBV20-1	TRBJ1-1	few	.	CRATGTMNTEAFF	TGCAGGGCTACCGGGACTATGAACACTGAAGCTTTCTTT
TRBV6-1	TRBJ1-3	.	TRBD1	CASSEDRGHTIYF	TGTGCCAGCAGTGAGGACAGGGGACACACCATATATTTT
TRBV6-2/TRBV6-3	TRBJ2-1	many	.	CASSLDRARGDLAFF	TGTGCCAGCAGTCTCGACAGGGCCAGGGGGGACCTAGCGTTCTTC
TRBV29-1	TRBJ2-5	few	.	CSVLLGRGTQYF	TGCAGCGTGTTACTAGGCCGGGGGACCCAGTACTTC
TRBV3-1	TRBJ2-7	.	TRBD2	CASSRSLGGEQYF	TGTGCCAGCAGCCGCTCCCTCGGGGGGGAGCAGTACTTC
TRBV7-9	TRBJ2-1	.	TRBD1	CASSSGQGFHNEQFF	TGTGCCAGCAGTTCCGGACAGGGTTTTCACAATGAGCAGTTCTTC
TRBV7-9	TRBJ1-1	few	.	CASSLRQAYTEAFF	TGTGCCAGCAGCCTAAGACAGGCGTACACTGAAGCTTTCTTT
TRBV6-6	TRBJ1-5	.	.	CASSYFTAQPQHF	TGTGCCAGCAGTTACTTCACAGCTCAGCCCCAGCATTTT
TRBV7-2	TRBJ2-3	few	TRBD2	CAAAGGTPPGTQYF	TGTGCCGCAGCGGGGGGGACCCCCCCAGGAACGCAGTATTTT
TRBV5-6	TRBJ2-1	.	TRBD2	CASTLTSGRPNEQFF	TGTGCCAGCACCCTCACTAGCGGGAGGCCCAATGAGCAGTTCTTC
TRBV2	TRBJ1-2	many	.	CASSGQDYGYTF	TGTGCCAGCAGTGGACAAGACTATGGCTACACCTTC
TRBV7-9	TRBJ1-4	.	TRBD1	CASTPGGTANEKLFF	TGTGCCAGCACCCCCGGCGGGACAGCTAATGAAAAACTGTTTTTT
TRBV20-1	TRBJ1-4	.	TRBD1	CSARRGQVNEKLFF	TGCAGTGCTCGCAGGGGGCAGGTTAATGAAAAACTGTTTTTT
TRBV20-1	TRBJ1-4	.	.	CSARVIATNEKLFF	TGCAGTGCTAGAGTTATTGCAACTAATGAAAAACTGTTTTTT
TRBV24-1	TRBJ2-3	few	.	CATSEARGTQYF	TGTGCCACCAGTGAAGCCAGGGGCACCCAGTATTTT
TRBV20-1	TRBJ1-1	few	TRBD1	CSARALSGGGTEAFF	TGCAGTGCTAGAGCCCTTTCAGGGGGGGGCACTGAAGCTTTCTTT
TRBV20-1	TRBJ2-3	.	.	CSARQVGDTQYF	TGCAGTGCTCGGCAGGTCGGGGATACGCAGTATTTT
TRBV4-1	TRBJ2-7	.	.	CASSQEARVTEGPYEQYF	TGCGCCAGCAGCCAAGAGGCCAGGGTAACAGAAGGCCCCTACGAGCAGTACTTC
TRBV12-3/TRBV12-4	TRBJ1-5	.	.	CASSPRGNSNQPQHF	TGTGCCAGCAGCCCTCGAGGGAATAGCAATCAGCCCCAGCATTTT
TRBV5-1	TRBJ1-2	.	.	CASSLAYGGANYGYTF	TGCGCCAGCAGCTTGGCCTACGGGGGCGCCAACTATGGCTACACCTTC
TRBV12-3/TRBV12-4	TRBJ2-7	.	TRBD2	CASSYSGSATYEQYF	TGTGCCAGCAGTTATAGCGGGAGTGCAACCTACGAGCAGTACTTC
TRBV20-1	TRBJ2-5	.	.	CSARDSAGRQETQYF	TGCAGTGCTAGAGATTCGGCGGGACGTCAAGAGACCCAGTACTTC
TRBV7-9	TRBJ2-5	few	.	CASRRTQETQYF	TGTGCCAGCAGACGGACCCAAGAGACCCAGTACTTC
TRBV30	TRBJ1-6	many	.	CAHMRGGYNSPLHF	TGTGCCCATATGCGGGGGGGTTATAATTCACCCCTCCACTTT
TRBV11-3	TRBJ2-3	.	.	CASSQQSDTQYF	TGTGCCAGCAGCCAACAGTCGGATACGCAGTATTTT
TRBV7-2	TRBJ2-3	few	TRBD2	CASSIGLSSMGGAQYF	TGTGCCAGCAGCATCGGACTCTCTTCTATGGGAGGGGCGCAGTATTTT
TRBV7-6	TRBJ1-5	.	.	CASSPGISGQPQHF	TGTGCCAGCAGCCCCGGGATCAGCGGGCAGCCCCAGCATTTT
TRBV29-1	TRBJ2-7	many	.	CSVLFGTHEQYF	TGCAGCGTTCTATTTGGGACCCACGAGCAGTACTTC
TRBV6-1	TRBJ1-1	few	TRBD1	CASNRGQNTEAFF	TGTGCCAGCAACAGGGGACAGAACACTGAAGCTTTCTTT
TRBV14	TRBJ2-1	many	.	CASSQAPFYASTNEQFF	TGTGCCAGCAGCCAAGCCCCTTTTTACGCCAGCACCAATGAGCAGTTCTTC
TRBV6-5	TRBJ2-5	.	.	CASSYSILAGETQYF	TGTGCCAGCAGTTACTCGATTCTAGCCGGGGAGACCCAGTACTTC
TRBV6-1	TRBJ1-4	few	TRBD1	CASSGTGQGNEKLFF	TGTGCCAGCAGTGGGACGGGACAGGGAAACGAAAAACTGTTTTTT
TRBV5-1	TRBJ1-1	.	.	CASSSTGQGTEAFF	TGCGCCAGCAGCAGTACAGGGCAGGGGACTGAAGCTTTCTTT
TRBV7-3	TRBJ2-3	few	.	CASSLSGSSTDKQYF	TGTGCCAGCAGCTTAAGCGGGTCTAGCACAGATAAGCAGTATTTT
TRBV12-3/TRBV12-4	TRBJ2-5	.	TRBD2	CASSLGLAGGYETQYF	TGTGCCAGCAGTCTGGGACTAGCGGGAGGGTACGAGACCCAGTACTTC
TRBV7-6	TRBJ2-7	few	.	CASSLGSNAEQYF	TGTGCCAGCAGCTTAGGGTCTAATGCCGAGCAGTACTTC
TRBV7-9	TRBJ2-6	.	TRBD1	CASSTTGAAGANVLTF	TGTGCCAGCAGCACTACAGGGGCGGCGGGGGCCAACGTCCTGACTTTC
TRBV7-2	TRBJ1-4	.	.	CASSFGTTRNEKLFF	TGTGCCAGCAGCTTCGGGACAACCCGAAATGAAAAACTGTTTTTT
TRBV6-1	TRBJ2-5	.	.	CASSVRSPQETQYF	TGTGCCAGCAGTGTAAGGTCCCCGCAAGAGACCCAGTACTTC
TRBV7-9	TRBJ1-1	few	.	CASTPQGGGFAEAFF	TGTGCCAGCACCCCCCAGGGAGGAGGGTTCGCTGAAGCTTTCTTT
TRBV6-8	TRBJ1-1	.	.	CASSLGTATSTEAFF	TGTGCCAGCAGCCTGGGGACGGCAACCTCCACTGAAGCTTTCTTT
TRBV5-6	TRBJ2-2	many	TRBD1	CASSLQGVNTGELFF	TGTGCCAGCAGCTTGCAGGGGGTCAACACCGGGGAGCTGTTTTTT
TRBV20-1	TRBJ2-7	.	.	CSASGGTTYEQYF	TGCAGTGCTAGCGGGGGGACAACCTACGAGCAGTACTTC
TRBV20-1	TRBJ2-5	few	.	CSARVSSAAKETQYF	TGCAGTGCTAGAGTTTCTAGCGCCGCGAAAGAGACCCAGTACTTC
TRBV28	TRBJ2-1	many	TRBD2	CASSPLAVNNEQFF	TGTGCCAGCAGTCCTCTAGCGGTAAACAATGAGCAGTTCTTC
TRBV20-1	TRBJ2-7	.	.	CSASLSGGLTYEQYF	TGCAGTGCTAGTTTGTCGGGGGGCTTGACCTACGAGCAGTACTTC
TRBV5-1	TRBJ2-3	.	.	CASSLGSYSTDTQYF	TGCGCCAGCAGCTTGGGAAGCTATAGCACAGATACGCAGTATTTT
TRBV7-9	TRBJ1-4	.	.	CASSQPGRANEKLFF	TGTGCCAGCAGCCAACCGGGACGGGCTAATGAAAAACTGTTTTTT